Each of the 32 T cell receptor beta chains below was sequenced from the same sample in a study of blood T cell repertoires in COVID-19. The data were produced by immunoSEQ multiplex PCR, yet TCRdb's version contains in-frame clones alone and is incomplete. The profile covers about 150,000 clones, with roughly four fifths appearing a single time and 13% to 15% taken by the ten largest. The sequenced sample consisted of peripheral blood. All receptors derive from a human donor with acute or convalescent COVID-19. The donor label of this sample is uncertain.

The V and J genes are TRBV12-3 or TRBV12-4 and TRBJ1-4, with 8 nucleotides matching TRBD1. The CDR3 is 13 residues long. V shed 10 bases and J 2 bases; nucleotides not matched to a gene: 3. The CDR3, as DNA: TGTGCCACTGGACAGGGTACTAATGAAAAACTGTTTTTT. Protein: CATGQGTNEKLFF.

This chain connects TRBV7-2 to TRBJ1-3; the D gene is possibly TRBD1 (5 bases). The CDR3 is 15 residues long. Trimming removed 0 bases from V and 2 bases from J, with 8 bases in between. CDR1 is SGHTA, CDR2 FQGNSA, per germline. The CDR3 sequence is CASSLARVTGNTIYF. In DNA form, the CDR3 reads TGTGCCAGCAGCTTAGCCAGGGTCACTGGAAACACCATATATTTT. Variable domain in full (rest from reference TRBV7-2 and TRBJ1-3): GAGVSQSPSNKVTEKGKDVELRCDPISGHTALYWYRQSLGQGLEFLIYFQGNSAPDKSGLPSDRFSAERTGGSVSTLTIQRTQQEDSAVYLCASSLARVTGNTIYFGEGSWLTVV.

This chain connects TRBV6-5 to TRBJ1-4; 7 bases are a match to TRBD1. The CDR3 covers 16 residues. From germline, CDR1 is MNHEY and CDR2 SVGAGI. The junction had 9 bases not matched to a gene; V was cut back by 4 bases and J by 4 bases. The CDR3 bases are TGTGCCAGCAGTTCTCAGGGGGGACACGGTAATGAAAAACTGTTTTTT. Translating gives CASSSQGGHGNEKLFF.

This clone was seen once. The J gene is TRBJ1-5, the V gene TRBV5-1, with 9 bases fitting TRBD1. This CDR3 is built from 15 residues. Germline loops: CDR1 SGHRS, CDR2 YFSETQ. V shed 4 bases, J shed 2 bases, and the junction held 4 bases outside the gene matches. CDR3 amino acids: CASSLQGAGNQPQHF. CDR3 nucleotides: TGCGCCAGCAGCCTACAGGGGGCCGGCAATCAGCCCCAGCATTTT.

The chain joins TRBV18 to TRBJ1-2; D unresolved. CDR3 length: 15 residues. V lost 4 bases to trimming and J lost 8 bases, with 20 bases between them. The germline V gene has CDR1 KGHSH and CDR2 LQKENI. CDR3 in amino acids: CASSLPAQSPYGYTF. Here the CDR3 DNA reads TGTGCCAGCTCACTACCGGCACAGAGTCCCTACGGCTACACCTTC.

The J gene is TRBJ1-6, the V gene TRBV27, with 9 bases fitting TRBD1. Germline assignment: CDR1 MNHEY and CDR2 SMNVEV (reference sequence). CDR3 length equals 15 residues. The ends lost 4 bases at V and 5 bases at J; junction bases unmatched: 3. The CDR3 DNA sequence: TGTGCCAGCAGTTCGACAGGGGGTCATAATTCACCCCTCCACTTT. Translated: CASSSTGGHNSPLHF.

The CDR3, as DNA: TGTGCCAGCAAAACTTCGGGAGGGGCAACCTACGAGCAGTACTTC. It codes for CASKTSGGATYEQYF. This chain uses TRBV6-5 with TRBJ2-7; 8 nucleotides agree with TRBD2. This CDR3 has 15 amino acids. Germline lookup yields CDR1 MNHEY and CDR2 SVGAGI. After removal of 7 bases from V and 2 bases from J, the junction contained 10 bases not matched to a gene.

V usage is TRBV4-1 and J usage is TRBJ2-7, with 10 bases identical to TRBD1. CDR1 is MGHRA, CDR2 YSYEKL, per germline. The CDR3 has 16 residues. V lost 3 bases to trimming and J lost 2 bases; unmatched junction nucleotides: 7. CDR3 residues: CASSQGDRGETYEQYF. The CDR3 DNA is TGCGCCAGCAGCCAGGGGGACAGGGGCGAAACCTACGAGCAGTACTTC.

DNA of the CDR3: TGTGCCAGCAGAAATGCGGGGAATGAGCAGTTCTTC. This translates into CASRNAGNEQFF. V and J are TRBV6-5 and TRBJ2-1; tentative D call: TRBD2 (6 bases). CDR3 size: 12 residues. Per the germline V gene, CDR1 is MNHEY and CDR2 is SVGAGI. V lost 6 bases to trimming and J lost 7 bases, with 10 bases between them.

The chain uses TRBV7-3 and TRBJ2-1; the D gene is possibly TRBD1 (6 bases). Germline CDR1 is SGHTA and CDR2 is FQGTGA. CDR3 length: 15 residues. Trimming removed 4 bases from V and 8 bases from J, with 18 bases in between. In nucleotides, the CDR3 is TGTGCCAGCAGCTCCAGGGACACACCTGGGGATGAGCAGTTCTTC. Its translation: CASSSRDTPGDEQFF.

The chain is built from TRBV29-1 and TRBJ2-3, with 15 positions matching TRBD2. Per germline, CDR1 SQVTM and CDR2 ANQGSEA. The V and J ends lost 3 bases and 5 bases, in that order; junction bases with no gene match: 12. The CDR3 covers 18 residues. The CDR3 nucleotides read TGCAGCGTTGAGTATACGGGACTAGCGGGGGGACGTGGAGATACGCAGTATTTT. This codes for CSVEYTGLAGGRGDTQYF.

This sequence joins TRBV10-2 and TRBJ2-7, with D possibly being TRBD2 (6 bases). Germline CDR1 reads WSHSY; CDR2 reads SAAADI. V dropped 7 bases and J dropped 6 bases, with 10 bases sitting between them. The CDR3 is 11 amino acids. The CDR3 DNA reads as TGCGCCAGCACCCTCGGGGGCGAGCAGTACTTC. It specifies CASTLGGEQYF.

This clone was recorded once. V is TRBV6-6 and J is TRBJ1-5; D gene unclear. Per germline, CDR1 MNHNY and CDR2 SVGAGI (reference sequence). This CDR3 contains 14 residues. Trimming cost V 2 bases and J 6 bases, with 11 bases left between them. Here the CDR3 reads CASSYPPSGQPQHF. The CDR3 DNA is TGTGCCAGCAGTTACCCGCCCTCCGGTCAGCCCCAGCATTTT.

The CDR3 is CASSSSGGVVVYEQYF. The CDR3 nucleotides are TGTGCCAGCAGCTCAAGCGGGGGAGTAGTTGTCTACGAGCAGTACTTC. The V gene is TRBV7-2, the J gene TRBJ2-7; 8 bases map to TRBD2. The length of the CDR3 is 16 residues. V shed 4 bases, J shed 3 bases, and the junction held 11 bases outside the gene matches. Germline V gives CDR1 SGHTA, CDR2 FQGNSA.

This chain links TRBV6-1 with TRBJ2-2; the match to TRBD1 covers 8 bases. The CDR3 length is 16 residues. Germline V gene sequence: CDR1 MNHNS, CDR2 SASEGT. The V gene end was trimmed by 4 bases and the J gene end by 2 bases; junction bases not matched to a gene: 6. The CDR3 nucleotides are TGTGCCAGCAGTGCCCGACAGGGGCGTAACACCGGGGAGCTGTTTTTT. Translated: CASSARQGRNTGELFF.

The chain is built from TRBV2 and TRBJ1-1, with D uncertain. Germline-derived CDR1 and CDR2 are SNHLY and FYNNEI. This CDR3 has 14 residues. V lost 7 bases and J lost 0, with 12 bases in between. This CDR3 reads CASKPNGMNTEAFF. DNA for the CDR3: TGTGCCAGCAAGCCAAACGGTATGAACACTGAAGCTTTCTTT.

The chain combines TRBV6-6 with TRBJ2-6, with D possibly TRBD1 on 6 matching bases. The germline V gene has CDR1 MNHNY and CDR2 SVGAGI (reference sequence). The CDR3 covers 15 residues. Trimming shortened V by 7 bases and J by 2 bases, and 12 bases separated the two germline ends. In DNA form, the CDR3 reads TGTGCCAGCACCTATACAGGGACTGGGGCCAACGTCCTGACTTTC. This codes for CASTYTGTGANVLTF.

The chain carries TRBV5-5 and TRBJ1-3; D not certain. Germline V CDR1 and CDR2: SGHKS, YYEKEE (reference sequence). The CDR3 sequence is 16 residues long. Trimming left V 0 bases short and J 0 bases short, with 10 bases between. CDR3 sequence: CASSLAGGSSGNTIYF. The DNA of the CDR3 is TGTGCCAGCAGCTTGGCAGGAGGAAGCTCTGGAAACACCATATATTTT.

This sequence joins TRBV4-1 and TRBJ2-3; TRBD1 aligns across 8 bases. Germline assignment: CDR1 MGHRA and CDR2 YSYEKL. The CDR3 length is 15 residues. The J segment lost 4 bases and the V segment lost 4 bases, leaving 7 bases of the junction unmatched. Here the CDR3 reads CASSPLGQGADTQYF. The DNA of the CDR3 is TGCGCCAGCAGCCCCTTAGGACAGGGTGCAGATACGCAGTATTTT.

The chain uses TRBV15 and TRBJ1-3, with D maybe TRBD1 (5 bases). The CDR3 sequence is 16 residues long. Germline-derived CDR1 and CDR2 are LNHNV and YYDKDF (reference sequence). With 0 bases removed from V and 7 bases from J, the gap between germline ends came to 16 bases. The CDR3: CATSRDLDSPGNTIYF. As DNA, the CDR3 is TGTGCCACCAGCAGAGACCTTGACAGCCCAGGGAACACCATATATTTT.

This rearrangement joins TRBV7-2 to TRBJ1-2, with a possible D match to TRBD1 (6 bases). The CDR3 is 15 amino acids. V lost 5 bases to trimming and J lost 0 bases, with 13 bases between them. Germline V gene sequence: CDR1 SGHTA, CDR2 FQGNSA. The CDR3 protein is CASSPGGGSNYGYTF. For the CDR3, the DNA is TGTGCCAGCAGCCCGGGTGGGGGCTCTAACTATGGCTACACCTTC.

This clone was recorded only once. V and J are TRBV12-3 or TRBV12-4 and TRBJ1-2; unclear D gene. The ends were cut back, 3 bases at V and 1 base at J, with 3 bases in the middle. The CDR3 is made up of 12 amino acids. The CDR3 loop is CASSFNNYGYTF. CDR3 DNA: TGTGCCAGCAGTTTTAATAACTATGGCTACACCTTC.

The chain couples TRBV6-6 to TRBJ1-1; 12 positions match TRBD1. Germline V gene lookup returns CDR1 MNHNY and CDR2 SVGAGI (reference sequence). CDR3 length: 19 amino acids. With V trimmed by 5 bases and J by 7 bases, 20 bases remained unmatched. This chain's CDR3 is CASSRYASGTGGRGREAFF. Here the CDR3 DNA reads TGTGCCAGCAGTCGATACGCCTCCGGGACAGGGGGCCGGGGGCGTGAAGCTTTCTTT.

This chain uses TRBV6-5 with TRBJ2-5, with D possibly being TRBD1 (6 bases). Germline V gene lookup returns CDR1 MNHEY and CDR2 SVGAGI. CDR3 length: 16 residues. Trimming stripped 4 bases from V and 5 bases from J, with 20 bases between. The CDR3: CASSSRQELGRETQYF. CDR3 nucleotides: TGTGCCAGCAGTTCCAGACAGGAACTAGGACGGGAGACCCAGTACTTC.

The chain couples TRBV25-1 to TRBJ2-5; 7 positions agree with TRBD2. The CDR3 length is 16 residues. Trimming at V came to 0 bases and at J to 3 bases, leaving 7 bases not matched to a gene. CDR1 and CDR2 from the germline V gene are MGHDK and SYGVNS. The DNA for the CDR3 is TGTGCCAGCAGTGAATATCTTGGCGGGGGAGAAGAGACCCAGTACTTC. It is translated as CASSEYLGGGEETQYF.

V is TRBV6-2 or TRBV6-3 and J is TRBJ1-5; D uncertain. The CDR3 totals 13 residues. The germline CDR1 and CDR2 sequences are MNHEY and SVGEGT. Trimming took 2 bases from V and 7 from J, leaving 9 bases between them. The CDR3 is CASSYARGQPQHF. In DNA, the CDR3 is TGTGCCAGCAGTTACGCCAGAGGGCAGCCCCAGCATTTT.

The chain combines TRBV5-1 with TRBJ1-6; perhaps TRBD1 as D (6 bases). CDR1 and CDR2 (germline): SGHRS, YFSETQ. The V end lost 5 bases, the J end lost 1 base, and 16 bases lay between the germline ends. The CDR3 runs 17 residues. The CDR3 loop reads CASSSWGRGSYNSPLHF. CDR3 in DNA: TGCGCCAGCAGTTCCTGGGGGCGTGGGTCCTATAATTCACCCCTCCACTTT.

This clone occurred a few times. The chain carries TRBV6-4 and TRBJ2-6; D may be TRBD1 (6 bases). Looked up from germline, CDR1 is MRHNA and CDR2 is SNTAGT. This CDR3 has 15 amino acids. V lost 2 bases, J lost 4 bases, and 9 bases lay in between. This CDR3 reads CASSDAGAGANVLTF. The CDR3, as DNA: TGTGCCAGCAGTGACGCAGGGGCGGGGGCCAACGTCCTGACTTTC.

V is TRBV4-1 and J is TRBJ2-7; perhaps TRBD2 as D (6 bases). V lost 0 bases and J lost 1, with 13 bases in between. This CDR3 is 16 amino acids long. CDR1 MGHRA and CDR2 YSYEKL come from the germline V gene. CDR3 nucleotides: TGCGCCAGCAGCCAAGACGGGGGACGGACATCCTACGAGCAGTACTTC. As protein: CASSQDGGRTSYEQYF.

This clone was observed a single time. The J gene is TRBJ2-3, the V gene TRBV7-6; 8 nucleotides align to TRBD2. The CDR3 loop spans 17 amino acids. CDR1 and CDR2 from the germline V gene are SGHVS and FNYEAQ. The V gene end was trimmed by 0 bases and the J gene end by 1 base; junction bases not matched to a gene: 6. The CDR3 is CASSLAQAGGGTDTQYF. Here the CDR3 DNA reads TGTGCCAGCAGCTTAGCGCAGGCGGGGGGAGGCACAGATACGCAGTATTTT.

V usage is TRBV10-1 and J usage is TRBJ1-4; 8 bases map to TRBD1. Germline V gives CDR1 WNHNN, CDR2 SYGVQD (reference sequence). This CDR3 is 14 amino acids long. J lost 5 bases, V lost 6 bases, and 5 bases had no gene match. The CDR3, as DNA: TGCGCCAGCAGCCCGGGACAGGAGAATGAAAAACTGTTTTTT. It encodes CASSPGQENEKLFF.

This clone came up a few times. The gene calls are TRBV5-4 and TRBJ1-6, with 11 bases that match TRBD1. CDR1 is SGHNT, CDR2 YYREEE, per germline (reference sequence). The CDR3 runs 14 residues. J lost 8 bases, V lost 6 bases, and 4 bases had no gene match. Here the CDR3 DNA reads TGTGCCAGCAACCGGGGACAGGGGGATTCACCCCTCCACTTT. Its protein is CASNRGQGDSPLHF.